The present TCR beta chain was sequenced within a study of blood T cells in healthy people across ages. For the second PCR, which ran for 7 to 11 cycles, a sample-barcoded 5' primer and a J-beta primer mix were used. TCRdb itself ran the 5' RACE reads through MiXCR, one entry per CDR3 protein. The table includes approximately 1.5 million distinct CDR3 sequences, 30% to 40% detected once. Peripheral blood samples of 7.5 to 10 milliliters were drawn from each donor. Extraction yielded at least 6 micrograms of total RNA per sample. In this sample, this clonotype turned up a few times. Antigen unknown. General study findings and limits: Roughly linearly, TCR beta diversity per million T cells fell as age increased. Estimated diversity, derived from one million T cells, was regarded as an underestimate.

V was trimmed by 3 bases and J by 4 bases, leaving 7 bases between them. The CDR3 is 12 residues long. CDR1 is SNHLY and CDR2 is FYNNEI in the germline V gene. This TCR was sampled from a woman aged 30 to 39 in good health. Specimen: blood. This rearrangement joins TRBV2 to TRBJ2-7; no reliable D call. The CDR3 coding sequence is TGTGCCAGCAGTGACCAGAATTACGAGCAGTACTTC. Protein sequence: CASSDQNYEQYF.